What follows are 28 T cell receptor beta chains derived from one specimen sequenced in a study of blood T cell repertoires in COVID-19. TCRdb's table, derived via immunoSEQ multiplex PCR, lists solely in-frame clones and lacks some. Altogether tens of thousands of clones are present, approximately 88% being singletons, with the ten largest covering roughly 6%. The sequenced material came from peripheral blood. These receptor sequences come from a woman in her forties or fifties with acute or convalescent COVID-19.

The chain uses TRBV7-3 and TRBJ1-1, with D uncertain. Germline CDR1 and CDR2: SGHTA and FQGTGA. V lost 2 bases and J 5 bases, leaving 9 bases between the germline ends. This CDR3 has 13 amino acids. The DNA for the CDR3 is TGTGCCAGCAGCTTACCGGGGTTGACTGAAGCTTTCTTT. It specifies CASSLPGLTEAFF.

V and J are TRBV10-3 and TRBJ1-5; D perhaps matches TRBD1 (6 bases). Germline V gives CDR1 ENHRY, CDR2 SYGVKD. V was trimmed by 7 bases and J by 7 bases, leaving 14 bases between them. This CDR3 comprises 13 residues. The CDR3 protein is CAIKRTAGQPQHF. CDR3 nucleotides: TGTGCCATCAAAAGGACAGCCGGCCAGCCCCAGCATTTT.

The chain combines TRBV28 with TRBJ1-5, with D perhaps TRBD1 (6 bases). V shed 8 bases and J shed 9 bases, with 11 bases lying between them. This CDR3 spans 11 amino acids. CDR1 and CDR2 from the germline V gene are MDHEN and SYDVKM. This CDR3 is CASDSRGPQHF. The CDR3 DNA is TGTGCCAGCGACTCCAGGGGGCCCCAGCATTTT. The full variable domain, rest sourced from reference TRBV28 and TRBJ1-5, is DVKVTQSSRYLVKRTGEKVFLECVQDMDHENMFWYRQDPGLGLRLIYFSYDVKMKEKGDIPEGYSVSREKKERFSLILESASTNQTSMYLCASDSRGPQHFGDGTRLSIL.

The rearrangement joins TRBV7-9 to TRBJ1-5, with 7 bases lining up with TRBD1. V was clipped by 1 base and J by 7 bases; unmatched bases: 1. This CDR3 is 13 amino acids long. Per the germline V gene, CDR1 is SEHNR and CDR2 is FQNEAQ (reference sequence). This chain's CDR3 is CASSLEQGQPQHF. DNA of the CDR3: TGTGCCAGCAGCTTAGAACAGGGGCAGCCCCAGCATTTT.

The sample holds one count of this clone. J is TRBJ1-5 and V is TRBV28; D is unclear. This CDR3 is 14 amino acids long. CDR1 is MDHEN, CDR2 SYDVKM, per germline. V lost 7 bases, J lost 0 bases, and 10 bases lay in between. The CDR3 spells CASTYHSSNQPQHF. The CDR3 DNA reads TGTGCCAGCACCTATCACAGTAGCAATCAGCCCCAGCATTTT.

V is TRBV18 and J is TRBJ1-2; D might be TRBD1 (6 bases). The CDR3 is 13 amino acids. Trimming removed 7 bases at V and 0 bases at J, with 9 bases between. Germline CDR1 is KGHSH and CDR2 is LQKENI. The CDR3 DNA reads TGTGCCAGCTACAGGGATCCTAACTATGGCTACACCTTC. Its protein product is CASYRDPNYGYTF.

The chain joins TRBV5-1 to TRBJ1-2, with 9 bases identical to TRBD1. This CDR3 contains 15 residues. Trimming took 3 bases from V and 6 from J; bases not matched to a gene: 9. The germline V gene has CDR1 SGHRS and CDR2 YFSETQ. In DNA, the CDR3 is TGCGCCAGCAGCTCCTCCGGGACAGGGACAGATGGCTACACCTTC. This translates into CASSSSGTGTDGYTF.

The chain employs TRBV19 and TRBJ2-7, with 7 positions matching TRBD2. This CDR3 is built from 13 residues. Germline V gene lookup returns CDR1 LNHDA and CDR2 SQIVND (reference sequence). After removal of 8 bases from V and 2 bases from J, the junction contained 6 bases not matched to a gene. The CDR3 is CASAGLPTYEQYF. The CDR3 bases are TGTGCCAGTGCGGGACTACCAACCTACGAGCAGTACTTC.

This chain connects TRBV5-5 to TRBJ2-7, with 14 bases fitting TRBD2. Unmatched junction bases numbered 6, after V lost 4 bases and J lost 0 bases. CDR3 length: 17 residues. CDR1 and CDR2 from the germline V gene are SGHKS and YYEKEE (reference sequence). DNA for the CDR3: TGTGCCAGCAGCCCGAGACTAGCGGGGGGGGGCTCCTACGAGCAGTACTTC. This sequence encodes CASSPRLAGGGSYEQYF.

The chain couples TRBV2 to TRBJ1-2, with no clear D. The CDR3 consists of 15 residues. CDR1 is SNHLY, CDR2 FYNNEI, per germline. Trimming removed 5 bases from V and 3 bases from J, with 16 bases in between. CDR3: CASSLGESPHYGYTF. As DNA, the CDR3 is TGTGCCAGCAGTCTGGGAGAGAGCCCCCACTATGGCTACACCTTC.

The genes are TRBV2 and TRBJ2-7; weak D call: TRBD1 (5 bases). The V gene lost 6 bases and the J gene lost 6 bases, with 9 bases spanning the gap. The CDR3 has 11 amino acids. Germline V gives CDR1 SNHLY, CDR2 FYNNEI. The CDR3 DNA sequence: TGTGCCAGCAGACAAGGGGTCGAGCAGTACTTC. Protein: CASRQGVEQYF.

V usage is TRBV4-3 and J usage is TRBJ2-2, with D possibly TRBD2 on 6 matching bases. The CDR3 loop spans 17 amino acids. V shed 10 bases and J shed 4 bases, with 25 bases lying between them. Per the germline V gene, CDR1 is LGHNA and CDR2 is YSLEER. CDR3 protein: CATHSEGPGLPTGELFF. The CDR3 bases are TGCGCCACACACAGCGAGGGACCGGGACTTCCCACCGGGGAGCTGTTTTTT.

V gene TRBV30 combines with J gene TRBJ2-7, with 7 bases fitting TRBD1. The CDR3 totals 13 residues. V lost 0 bases, J lost 6 bases, and 5 bases stayed unmatched. CDR1 is GTSNPN, CDR2 SVGIG, per germline (reference sequence). DNA for the CDR3: TGTGCCTGGAGTGTAACAGGGGCAACCGAGCAGTACTTC. Protein: CAWSVTGATEQYF.

The chain couples TRBV19 to TRBJ2-5; 15 bases align to TRBD2. V trimming: 10 bases; J trimming: 6 bases; junction bases outside the gene matches: 9. Germline V lookup: CDR1 LNHDA, CDR2 SQIVND (reference sequence). There are 15 residues in the CDR3. The CDR3 nucleotides are TGTGCCACCACAGGACTAGCGGGGGGGCTACAGACCCAGTACTTC. This sequence encodes CATTGLAGGLQTQYF.

The chain joins TRBV6-1 to TRBJ1-1, with D hard to call. The CDR3 spans 16 residues. With 1 base removed from V and 0 bases from J, the gap between germline ends came to 12 bases. Germline V gene data show CDR1 as MNHNS and CDR2 as SASEGT. The CDR3 DNA follows: TGTGCCAGCAGTGAAGGGGGAGAAGGGTTGAACACTGAAGCTTTCTTT. Its protein is CASSEGGEGLNTEAFF.

This chain connects TRBV19 to TRBJ2-7, with D possibly matching TRBD2 (6 bases). Trimming pared 3 bases from V and 6 bases from J, leaving 15 bases between. This CDR3 comprises 14 residues. The germline CDR1 and CDR2 sequences are LNHDA and SQIVND (reference sequence). The CDR3 region has the DNA TGTGCCAGTAGTATCGGAGGGGCATTAGCCGAGCAGTACTTC. This translates into CASSIGGALAEQYF. The full variable domain, its missing parts supplied by reference TRBV19 and TRBJ2-7, is DGGITQSPKYLFRKEGQNVTLSCEQNLNHDAMYWYRQDPGQGLRLIYYSQIVNDFQKGDIAEGYSVSREKKESFPLTVTSAQKNPTAFYLCASSIGGALAEQYFGPGTRLTVT.

DNA of the CDR3: TGTGCCAGCAGTGACAGGCTGGGTTCCTACGAGCAGTACTTC. It yields the protein CASSDRLGSYEQYF. This chain connects TRBV6-1 to TRBJ2-7, with D unresolved. Trimming left V 3 bases short and J 1 base short, with 10 bases between. The germline CDR1 and CDR2 sequences are MNHNS and SASEGT. The CDR3 has 14 residues.

V is TRBV6-5 and J is TRBJ1-1; D unresolved. Trimming stripped 9 bases from V and 0 bases from J, with 14 bases between. Germline CDR1 reads MNHEY; CDR2 reads SVGAGI. This CDR3 spans 14 amino acids. The CDR3 sequence is CASTMRAVNTEAFF. CDR3 in DNA: TGTGCCAGTACTATGCGGGCAGTGAACACTGAAGCTTTCTTT.

The chain has TRBV28 and TRBJ2-1; TRBD1 is a possible D gene (6 bases). This CDR3 has 14 residues. Trimming shortened V by 2 bases and J by 2 bases, and 7 bases separated the two germline ends. Germline V gene data show CDR1 as MDHEN and CDR2 as SYDVKM. This CDR3 is CASSLGGPYNEQFF. For the CDR3, the DNA is TGTGCCAGCAGTTTAGGGGGCCCCTACAATGAGCAGTTCTTC.

The chain's CDR3 is CASSFGQTNSPLHF. CDR3 nucleotide sequence: TGTGCCAGCAGCTTTGGGCAGACTAATTCACCCCTCCACTTT. The gene calls are TRBV7-8 and TRBJ1-6; no clear D. CDR3 size: 14 residues. Trimming removed 3 bases at V and 6 bases at J, with 9 bases between. Per the germline V gene, CDR1 is SGHVS and CDR2 is FQNEAQ.

The V call is TRBV29-1, the J call TRBJ1-1; D is uncertain. Germline CDR1 and CDR2: SQVTM and ANQGSEA. V was shortened by 6 bases and J by 6 bases, with 23 bases between the two germline ends. This CDR3 is 15 amino acids long. The CDR3 region is CSVARTAARESEAFF. DNA of the CDR3: TGCAGCGTGGCCAGAACAGCTGCACGGGAGTCTGAAGCTTTCTTT.

The chain combines TRBV11-2 with TRBJ2-3; TRBD2 might be the D (6 bases). Germline loops: CDR1 SGHAT, CDR2 FQNNGV. Between the trimmed V and J ends, which lost 6 bases and 7 bases, there was a span of 14 bases. The CDR3 has 13 residues. CDR3 DNA sequence: TGTGCCAGCAGTCGGGACTCCCTGAATACGCAGTATTTT. Amino acids: CASSRDSLNTQYF.

The chain couples TRBV7-3 to TRBJ2-3; no clear D gene. Germline V gives CDR1 SGHTA, CDR2 FQGTGA. V shed 6 bases and J shed 4 bases, with 14 bases lying between them. This CDR3 is built from 14 residues. CDR3 residues: CASSPSSGPDTQYF. DNA for the CDR3: TGTGCCAGCAGTCCTAGTAGTGGCCCAGATACGCAGTATTTT.

The rearrangement links TRBV19 to TRBJ2-7; no clear D gene. The germline CDR1 and CDR2 sequences are LNHDA and SQIVND (reference sequence). The CDR3 is made up of 13 amino acids. Between the trimmed V and J ends, which lost 6 bases and 0 bases, there was a span of 9 bases. CDR3 region: CASRKDNSYEQYF. As DNA, the CDR3 is TGTGCCAGTAGAAAAGACAACTCCTACGAGCAGTACTTC.

This clone was counted between two and nine times. This chain uses TRBV19 with TRBJ1-5, with TRBD1 matching over 7 bases. Germline assignment: CDR1 LNHDA and CDR2 SQIVND (reference sequence). Unmatched junction bases numbered 8, after V lost 6 bases and J lost 3 bases. This CDR3 has 15 amino acids. Here the CDR3 DNA reads TGTGCCAGTAGGGACGAGACAGGGTACAATCAGCCCCAGCATTTT. Its protein product is CASRDETGYNQPQHF. The full variable domain, completed using reference TRBV19 and TRBJ1-5, is DGGITQSPKYLFRKEGQNVTLSCEQNLNHDAMYWYRQDPGQGLRLIYYSQIVNDFQKGDIAEGYSVSREKKESFPLTVTSAQKNPTAFYLCASRDETGYNQPQHFGDGTRLSIL.

This chain uses TRBV5-1 with TRBJ2-1; 8 bases are a match to TRBD1. Germline assignment: CDR1 SGHRS and CDR2 YFSETQ. V lost 5 bases and J lost 1; bases outside the gene matches: 11. This CDR3 is 17 amino acids long. CDR3 coding DNA: TGCGCCAGCAGTATGAGTCACACAGGGGGATCCTACAATGAGCAGTTCTTC. The encoded protein is CASSMSHTGGSYNEQFF.

This sequence joins TRBV7-9 and TRBJ2-7; 15 bases are a match to TRBD2. The CDR3 spans 15 residues. Germline-derived CDR1 and CDR2 are SEHNR and FQNEAQ (reference sequence). The junction had 5 bases not matched to a gene; V was cut back by 5 bases and J by 6 bases. As DNA, the CDR3 is TGTGCCAGCAGCCGAGGGACTAGCGGGAGGCCCGAGCAGTACTTC. This encodes CASSRGTSGRPEQYF. Complete variable domain (other parts from reference TRBV7-9 and TRBJ2-7): DTGVSQNPRHKITKRGQNVTFRCDPISEHNRLYWYRQTLGQGPEFLTYFQNEAQLEKSRLLSDRFSAERPKGSFSTLEIQRTEQGDSAMYLCASSRGTSGRPEQYFGPGTRLTVT.

The gene calls are TRBV5-1 and TRBJ1-6; TRBD1 is a possible D gene (5 bases). V was shortened by 3 bases and J by 8 bases, with 18 bases between the two germline ends. Per germline, CDR1 SGHRS and CDR2 YFSETQ. The CDR3 extends over 16 amino acids. DNA of the CDR3: TGCGCCAGCAGCTCGGACATCCGGCTTGTGGATTCACCCCTCCACTTT. Amino acids: CASSSDIRLVDSPLHF.